This is a list of T cell receptor beta chains from one sample in a study of T cell responses to AZD1222 COVID-19 vaccine. Here immunoSEQ multiplex PCR was the method, and the copy in TCRdb shows in-frame clones only, minus some. The sample consists of around 110,000 clones, about 90% of them appearing once. The sample consisted of peripheral blood, taken on day 0 of AZD1222 vaccination. Source of these receptors: an adult in good health. The CDR3 runs from the conserved cysteine through the conserved F or W. A D gene is named only where the DNA matches it firmly. Not every row has a clone size; where given, it reads once, few, many or a size class.

d_call,clone_size,j_call,v_call,cdr3_aa,cdr3_nt
NA,NA,TRBJ2-7,TRBV23-1,CASTEDSADYEQYF,TGCGCCAGCACTGAGGACAGCGCCGACTACGAGCAGTACTTC
NA,many,TRBJ1-1,TRBV6-1,CASSEFGGMGTEAFF,TGTGCCAGCAGTGAATTCGGAGGGATGGGCACTGAAGCTTTCTTT
NA,NA,TRBJ2-2,TRBV7-2,CASSFQGTGELFF,TGTGCCAGCAGCTTTCAGGGGACCGGGGAGCTGTTTTTT
NA,NA,TRBJ2-4,TRBV12-3/TRBV12-4,CASSPGRNIQYF,TGTGCCAGCAGCCCAGGACGGAACATTCAGTACTTC
NA,few,TRBJ1-6,TRBV15,CATSREPTGSSYNSPLHF,TGTGCCACCAGCAGAGAACCAACAGGGAGCTCCTATAATTCACCCCTCCACTTT
NA,NA,TRBJ1-5,TRBV28,CASSFEGTGNQPQHF,TGTGCCAGCAGTTTTGAGGGCACAGGCAATCAGCCCCAGCATTTT
NA,NA,TRBJ1-1,TRBV13,CASSSKGTEAFF,TGTGCCAGCAGCTCCAAGGGAACTGAAGCTTTCTTT
TRBD2,NA,TRBJ2-1,TRBV30,CAWTLAGGPNEQFF,TGTGCCTGGACTCTAGCGGGGGGTCCGAATGAGCAGTTCTTC
NA,NA,TRBJ1-5,TRBV19,CASSPGHEQPQHF,TGTGCCAGTAGCCCAGGGCACGAACAGCCCCAGCATTTT
NA,NA,TRBJ2-5,TRBV6-1,CASSEAPTGQETQYF,TGTGCCAGCAGTGAAGCGCCGACAGGCCAAGAGACCCAGTACTTC
NA,NA,TRBJ1-5,TRBV24-1,CATSGNRDQPQHF,TGTGCCACCAGTGGCAACAGGGACCAGCCCCAGCATTTT
NA,NA,TRBJ1-1,TRBV19,CASSIGIRGTEAFF,TGTGCCAGTAGTATTGGGATCAGGGGCACTGAAGCTTTCTTT
TRBD2,NA,TRBJ2-5,TRBV11-2,CASLAIGLAEETQYF,TGTGCCAGCCTCGCTATTGGGCTAGCGGAAGAGACCCAGTACTTC
NA,once,TRBJ1-5,TRBV11-1,CASSLSGDQPQHF,TGTGCCAGCAGCTTATCAGGGGACCAGCCCCAGCATTTT
NA,NA,TRBJ2-1,TRBV28,CASSLIRSSNEQFF,TGTGCCAGCAGTTTAATCCGGAGCTCCAATGAGCAGTTCTTC
TRBD1,NA,TRBJ2-1,TRBV7-2,CASRSPGGHEQFF,TGTGCCAGCAGGTCACCAGGGGGACATGAGCAGTTCTTC
NA,NA,TRBJ1-1,TRBV5-4,CASSLVERTEIGDKAFF,TGTGCCAGCAGCTTGGTCGAACGGACAGAGATTGGCGATAAGGCTTTCTTT
NA,once,TRBJ1-2,TRBV6-5,CASSSRQDGDGYTF,TGTGCCAGCAGTTCTCGACAGGATGGGGATGGCTACACCTTC
TRBD1,few,TRBJ1-5,TRBV2,CASRMNRGRTHQPQHF,TGTGCCAGCAGAATGAACAGGGGAAGGACCCATCAGCCCCAGCATTTT
NA,NA,TRBJ2-2,TRBV29-1,CSVVSKVDGELFF,TGCAGCGTTGTGAGTAAGGTGGACGGGGAGCTGTTTTTT
NA,NA,TRBJ2-1,TRBV19,CASSLQGTYEQFF,TGTGCCAGTAGTCTACAGGGAACCTATGAGCAGTTCTTC
NA,NA,TRBJ1-5,TRBV12-3/TRBV12-4,CASSFPQGQPQHF,TGTGCCAGCAGCTTTCCCCAGGGTCAGCCCCAGCATTTT
NA,NA,TRBJ1-3,TRBV28,CASSFLSGNTIYF,TGTGCCAGCAGTTTCCTCTCTGGAAACACCATATATTTT
NA,NA,TRBJ1-5,TRBV28,CASSFQGRQPQHF,TGTGCCAGCAGTTTCCAGGGACGTCAGCCCCAGCATTTT
TRBD1,NA,TRBJ2-7,TRBV28,CASSTGGVYEQYF,TGTGCCAGCAGTACAGGGGGCGTATACGAGCAGTACTTC
NA,NA,TRBJ1-2,TRBV2,CASSEGRANYGYTF,TGTGCCAGCAGTGAGGGTCGGGCGAACTATGGCTACACCTTC
NA,NA,TRBJ2-2,TRBV9,CASSAGPPGANTGELFF,TGTGCCAGCAGCGCGGGCCCTCCCGGCGCGAACACCGGGGAGCTGTTTTTT
NA,NA,TRBJ1-3,TRBV3-1/TRBV3-2,CASSPLGPGGNTIYF,TGTGCCAGCAGCCCCCTAGGGCCGGGGGGAAACACCATATATTTT
NA,few,TRBJ1-4,TRBV29-1,CSVGWGNEKLFF,TGCAGCGTCGGTTGGGGGAATGAAAAACTGTTTTTT
NA,NA,TRBJ1-1,TRBV2,CASSGQNSEAFF,TGTGCCAGCAGTGGACAGAACTCTGAAGCTTTCTTT
NA,NA,TRBJ1-1,TRBV5-4,CASSWDMNTEAFF,TGTGCCAGCAGTTGGGACATGAACACTGAAGCTTTCTTT
TRBD1,NA,TRBJ1-6,TRBV6-5,CASSARRQEGAHF,TGTGCCAGCAGCGCAAGGAGACAGGAGGGGGCCCACTTT
NA,NA,TRBJ1-2,TRBV6-5,CASSWGLNYGYTF,TGTGCCAGCAGTTGGGGACTGAACTATGGCTACACCTTC
TRBD1,few,TRBJ1-4,TRBV9,CASSVSWTGDEKLFF,TGTGCCAGCAGCGTGTCTTGGACAGGGGATGAAAAACTGTTTTTT
NA,NA,TRBJ1-2,TRBV3-1/TRBV3-2,CASSQDSPGYGYTF,TGTGCCAGCAGTCAAGACAGCCCGGGCTATGGCTACACCTTC
NA,NA,TRBJ2-7,TRBV5-1,CASTGYEQYF,TGCGCCAGCACGGGGTACGAGCAGTACTTC
NA,NA,TRBJ1-1,TRBV29-1,CSVGRLTGMGTEAFF,TGCAGCGTTGGACGACTAACAGGGATGGGGACTGAAGCTTTCTTT
NA,once,TRBJ1-6,TRBV7-3,CASSLQRGFQGSSYNSPLHF,TGTGCCAGCAGCTTACAGCGGGGTTTTCAGGGGAGCTCCTATAATTCACCCCTCCACTTT